A single sample is the source of the 25 T cell receptor beta chains below, sequenced in a study of blood T cell repertoires in COVID-19. Sequencing used immunoSEQ multiplex PCR; TCRdb keeps in-frame clones, though not all of them. The sample includes tens of thousands of clones, more than 85% of them seen just once. Source material: peripheral blood. These TCRs come from a man aged 45-65 years with active COVID-19.

The chain couples TRBV5-1 to TRBJ2-1; possibly TRBD2 for D (6 bases). The CDR3 extends over 14 amino acids. Germline assignment: CDR1 SGHRS and CDR2 YFSETQ. With 3 bases removed from V and 4 bases from J, the gap between germline ends came to 11 bases. Here the CDR3 DNA reads TGCGCCAGCAGCTCTGATGGGGGGTACAATGAGCAGTTCTTC. It yields the protein CASSSDGGYNEQFF.

This clone has a handful of counts. Mismatch with germline at one junction end may stem from a read error. This chain connects TRBV4-3 to TRBJ2-3; TRBD1 aligns across 7 bases. The CDR3 extends over 15 amino acids. CDR1 is LGHNA, CDR2 YSLEER, per germline. The CDR3 DNA reads as TGCGCCAGCAGCGAAAACCCCCAGGGGACAGATACGCAGTTTTTT. Protein sequence: CASSENPQGTDTQFF.

This clone was seen only once. V and J are TRBV7-9 and TRBJ1-1; no clear D. CDR3 length: 13 amino acids. V lost 1 base and J lost 10, with 13 bases in between. Germline CDR1 SEHNR, CDR2 FQNEAQ (reference sequence). The DNA for the CDR3 is TGTGCCAGCAGCTTAGGAACGGGGTCTTTAGCTTTCTTT. Translated, it gives CASSLGTGSLAFF.

The chain has TRBV9 and TRBJ2-7; 7 nucleotides align to TRBD2. This CDR3 has 14 amino acids. Germline V gives CDR1 SGDLS, CDR2 YYNGEE. Germline trimming cut 2 bases from V and 4 bases from J; bases unmatched to any gene: 6. This CDR3 is CASSVTGRGYEQYF. In DNA, the CDR3 is TGTGCCAGCAGCGTGACGGGGCGGGGGTACGAGCAGTACTTC.

V and J are TRBV7-2 and TRBJ2-5, with 10 nucleotides matching TRBD1. The V segment lost 5 bases and the J segment 0 bases; nucleotides outside the gene matches: 15. The CDR3 covers 19 residues. The germline V gene encodes CDR1 SGHTA and CDR2 FQGNSA. The CDR3 bases are TGTGCCAGCAGCCTCCGGACAGGGGGGAAGTTTGGGTACCAAGAGACCCAGTACTTC. Protein product: CASSLRTGGKFGYQETQYF.

The rearrangement links TRBV5-8 to TRBJ2-4; D might be TRBD1 (6 bases). The CDR3 consists of 19 residues. Germline CDR1 and CDR2: SGHTS and YDEGEE. The V end lost 4 bases, the J end lost 0 bases, and 23 bases lay between the germline ends. The CDR3 reads CASSPRGTDRTLAKNIQYF. The CDR3 nucleotides are TGTGCCAGCAGCCCGAGGGGGACCGACAGAACTTTAGCCAAAAACATTCAGTACTTC.

The chain is built from TRBV7-9 and TRBJ2-7; TRBD2 is a possible D gene (6 bases). The V end lost 5 bases, the J end lost 0 bases, and 14 bases lay between the germline ends. Germline CDR1 reads SEHNR; CDR2 reads FQNEAQ (reference sequence). The CDR3 extends over 15 amino acids. CDR3 in DNA: TGTGCCAGCAGCCTAATGGGCGGGACCTCCTACGAGCAGTACTTC. This translates into CASSLMGGTSYEQYF.

The chain couples TRBV5-4 to TRBJ2-5; D may be TRBD2 (5 bases). Trimming cost V 0 bases and J 1 base, with 7 bases left between them. In germline, CDR1 is SGHNT, CDR2 YYREEE (reference sequence). The CDR3 has 14 amino acids. The CDR3 region is CASSLGGSQETQYF. CDR3 coding DNA: TGTGCCAGCAGCTTGGGCGGGTCCCAAGAGACCCAGTACTTC.

This chain uses TRBV19 with TRBJ1-3; D is perhaps TRBD1 (6 bases). V dropped 6 bases and J dropped 0 bases, with 15 bases sitting between them. From germline, CDR1 is LNHDA and CDR2 SQIVND (reference sequence). CDR3 length equals 16 residues. The CDR3 nucleotides read TGTGCCAGTAGCCGTGACAGGTTGTTCTCTGGAAACACCATATATTTT. Encoded protein: CASSRDRLFSGNTIYF.

The chain uses TRBV10-3 and TRBJ2-2, with D possibly being TRBD2 (7 bases). V was trimmed by 5 bases and J by 4 bases, leaving 17 bases between them. Germline V gene sequence: CDR1 ENHRY, CDR2 SYGVKD. The CDR3 consists of 16 residues. The CDR3 protein is CAISPRAGASTGELFF. The CDR3 DNA reads TGTGCCATCAGTCCCAGGGCGGGGGCCAGCACCGGGGAGCTGTTTTTT.

The V and J genes are TRBV21-1 and TRBJ1-2; the table gives TRBD1 as D, unverified against the DNA. TRBV21-1 is reported as a pseudogene. The CDR3 covers 13 residues. In nucleotides, the CDR3 is TGTGCCAGCACCCAAAGGGGGCCCTATGGCTACACCTTC. This encodes CASTQRGPYGYTF.

This clone appeared a few times. The rearrangement joins TRBV5-1 to TRBJ1-2, with a tentative D call TRBD1 (5 bases). Germline V gene lookup returns CDR1 SGHRS and CDR2 YFSETQ. The CDR3 runs 14 residues. The germline V and J ends were trimmed by 0 bases and 8 bases, with 14 bases remaining between them. The DNA for the CDR3 is TGCGCCAGCAGCTTGGCCGCGGGGGAGGCCGGCTACACCTTC. It yields the protein CASSLAAGEAGYTF.

This rearrangement joins TRBV7-3 to TRBJ2-1; tentative D call: TRBD2 (5 bases). This CDR3 is 15 amino acids long. From germline, CDR1 is SGHTA and CDR2 FQGTGA. V lost 1 base and J lost 2, with 9 bases in between. DNA for the CDR3: TGTGCCAGCAGCTTAAGTGCGGGCGCCTACAATGAGCAGTTCTTC. Its protein is CASSLSAGAYNEQFF.

This rearrangement joins TRBV5-4 to TRBJ2-3; maybe TRBD2 (5 bases). The CDR3 sequence is 15 residues long. Germline-derived CDR1 and CDR2 are SGHNT and YYREEE (reference sequence). The ends were cut back, 0 bases at V and 4 bases at J, with 12 bases in the middle. The CDR3 coding sequence is TGTGCCAGCAGCTTGGCCAGCGGTGTCTCAGATACGCAGTATTTT. It specifies CASSLASGVSDTQYF.

The genes are TRBV11-2 and TRBJ2-7; weak D call: TRBD1 (6 bases). The CDR3 consists of 15 residues. The ends were cut back, 0 bases at V and 2 bases at J, with 11 bases in the middle. From germline, CDR1 is SGHAT and CDR2 FQNNGV. CDR3 amino acids: CASSLEGGGTYEQYF. CDR3 DNA: TGTGCCAGCAGCTTAGAAGGGGGTGGGACCTACGAGCAGTACTTC. The full variable domain, in which reference TRBV11-2 and TRBJ2-7 provide the parts outside the CDR3, is EAGVAQSPRYKIIEKRQSVAFWCNPISGHATLYWYQQILGQGPKLLIQFQNNGVVDDSQLPKDRFSAERLKGVDSTLKIQPAKLEDSAVYLCASSLEGGGTYEQYFGPGTRLTVT.

The rearrangement links TRBV7-2 to TRBJ2-3; D is undetermined. Germline CDR1 and CDR2: SGHTA and FQGNSA. Between the trimmed V and J ends, which lost 4 bases and 0 bases, there was a span of 14 bases. This CDR3 contains 16 residues. As DNA, the CDR3 is TGTGCCAGCAGCTGGGTAGGTGTGACTAGCACAGATACGCAGTATTTT. Protein: CASSWVGVTSTDTQYF.

This chain connects TRBV10-1 to TRBJ2-1; maybe TRBD2 (6 bases). CDR3 length: 16 residues. Per germline, CDR1 WNHNN and CDR2 SYGVQD (reference sequence). Trimming removed 4 bases from V and 4 bases from J, with 17 bases in between. The CDR3 nucleotides read TGCGCCAGCAGTGTGACTAGTAGCATCAGATACAATGAGCAGTTCTTC. This encodes CASSVTSSIRYNEQFF.

In nucleotides, the CDR3 is TGCGCCAGCAGCGCGCCCCCGACTAGCGGGAAGACGTACGAGCAGTACTTC. This sequence encodes CASSAPPTSGKTYEQYF. The rearrangement links TRBV5-1 to TRBJ2-7, with TRBD2 matching 11 bases. This CDR3 has 17 amino acids. The V and J ends lost 4 bases and 4 bases, in that order; junction bases with no gene match: 13. CDR1 is SGHRS and CDR2 is YFSETQ in the germline V gene.

This rearrangement joins TRBV6-2 or TRBV6-3 to TRBJ2-1; 10 bases line up with TRBD2. This CDR3 region has 15 residues. V lost 5 bases to trimming and J lost 2 bases; unmatched junction nucleotides: 3. Germline CDR1 MNHEY, CDR2 SVGEGT. CDR3 bases: TGTGCCAGCAGTATCGGACTAGCGGCCTACAATGAGCAGTTCTTC. Encoded protein: CASSIGLAAYNEQFF.

The rearrangement uses TRBV5-1 and TRBJ1-2; 8 bases are shared with TRBD1. This CDR3 is built from 16 residues. With V trimmed by 3 bases and J by 7 bases, 14 bases remained unmatched. Germline V gene data show CDR1 as SGHRS and CDR2 as YFSETQ. The CDR3 nucleotides are TGCGCCAGCAGCTCGCCGAGGACAGGGATAAAGGGTGGCTACACCTTC. Protein: CASSSPRTGIKGGYTF.

The CDR3 is CASSDALRGGTGELFF. Here the CDR3 DNA reads TGTGCCAGCAGTGACGCCCTACGGGGTGGCACCGGGGAGCTGTTTTTT. The rearrangement joins TRBV25-1 to TRBJ2-2; D possibly corresponds to TRBD2 (5 bases). The CDR3 spans 16 residues. Germline V gives CDR1 MGHDK, CDR2 SYGVNS. Trimming shortened V by 3 bases and J by 4 bases, and 15 bases separated the two germline ends.

This sequence joins TRBV30 and TRBJ1-1; D is undetermined. Germline loops: CDR1 GTSNPN, CDR2 SVGIG (reference sequence). Deletions cut 2 bases from V and 1 base from J, with 8 bases between. The CDR3 sequence is 13 residues long. The CDR3 region is CAWSFNRNTEAFF. For the CDR3, the DNA is TGTGCCTGGAGTTTCAATAGGAACACTGAAGCTTTCTTT.

The chain couples TRBV10-1 to TRBJ2-5; D is perhaps TRBD1 (5 bases). V was shortened by 2 bases and J by 5 bases, with 18 bases between the two germline ends. CDR3 size: 16 residues. From germline, CDR1 is WNHNN and CDR2 SYGVQD (reference sequence). Written as DNA, the CDR3 is TGCGCCAGCAGTGAGGGCAGGGATGCCAGCAACGAGACCCAGTACTTC. Its protein is CASSEGRDASNETQYF.

This chain connects TRBV6-5 to TRBJ1-2, with TRBD1 identical over 9 bases. Germline CDR1 and CDR2: MNHEY and SVGAGI. Unmatched junction bases numbered 7, after V lost 6 bases and J lost 8 bases. There are 13 residues in the CDR3. In DNA form, the CDR3 reads TGTGCCAGCAGCCGGGGACAGGGCGGCGGCTACACCTTC. Amino acid sequence: CASSRGQGGGYTF.

The chain uses TRBV10-3 and TRBJ1-2; D might be TRBD1 (6 bases). This CDR3 contains 13 residues. V was cut by 10 bases and J by 5 bases, with 17 bases left in between. The germline V gene encodes CDR1 ENHRY and CDR2 SYGVKD. CDR3 sequence reads: CATTAGTTYGYTF. DNA of the CDR3: TGTGCCACCACCGCCGGGACAACTTATGGCTACACCTTC.